The rows below give T cell receptor beta chains drawn from one sample of a study of Graves' ophthalmopathy and Graves' hyperthyroidism. TCRdb reanalysed the multiplex PCR reads using MiXCR and keeps one entry per CDR3 protein. The data hold some 350,000 distinct CDR3 sequences, with 17% observed a single time. Sequencing was carried out using peripheral blood. Receptors were obtained from an adult woman with stable Graves' hyperthyroidism. The CDR3 runs from the conserved cysteine through the conserved F or W. A D gene is named only where the DNA matches it firmly. Clone size is stated in some rows and not others, as once, few, many or a class when expanded.

TRBJ2-7 | TRBD2 | TRBV29-1 | many | TGCAGCGTTTTTAGCGGGAGTGCCAGCTACGAGCAGTACTTC | CSVFSGSASYEQYF
TRBJ2-7 | TRBD1 | TRBV30 | many | TGTGCCTGGAGGGGGACAGGGTATGTGTACGAGCAGTACTTC | CAWRGTGYVYEQYF
TRBJ2-7 | . | TRBV7-9 | many | TGTGCCAGCAGCCACGGGGTGGAGCAGTACTTC | CASSHGVEQYF
TRBJ2-7 | TRBD2 | TRBV20-1 | many | TGCAGTGCGGGGGAGGGTAGCTACGAGCAGTACTTC | CSAGEGSYEQYF
TRBJ2-5 | . | TRBV12-3/TRBV12-4 | . | TGTGCCAGCATCAAGACCCCGGGGCCTGAAAGGACCCAGTACTTC | CASIKTPGPERTQYF
TRBJ2-5 | . | TRBV29-1 | many | TGCAGCGTTGACATTAGGGGTTCATCCGAGACCCAGTACTTC | CSVDIRGSSETQYF
TRBJ2-5 | . | TRBV20-1 | many | TGCAGTGCTAGAGCGACACACTTGCCGACAGGCCCCCAAGAGACCCAGTACTTC | CSARATHLPTGPQETQYF
TRBJ1-1 | . | TRBV13 | few | TGTGCCAGCAGTGGACCCGGGGTGAGGGAGGATAACACTGAAGCTTTCTTT | CASSGPGVREDNTEAFF
TRBJ2-5 | TRBD2 | TRBV24-1 | . | TGTGCCACCAGTGACTACCTAGCGGGAACTTCCCAAGAGACCCAGTACTTC | CATSDYLAGTSQETQYF
TRBJ2-3 | . | TRBV18 | . | TGTGCCAGCTCACCTGGGTCCTCGGATACGCAGTATTTT | CASSPGSSDTQYF
TRBJ1-1 | . | TRBV27 | many | TGTGCCAGCAGTCCCATAGGGATTGAGGTCACTGAAGCTTTCTTT | CASSPIGIEVTEAFF
TRBJ2-7 | TRBD2 | TRBV5-1 | many | TGCGCCAGCAATAGCGGGGCCTCCTACGAGCAGTACTTC | CASNSGASYEQYF
TRBJ2-5 | . | TRBV6-1 | many | TGTGCCAGCAAACGACAGGGAGGAGAGACCCAGTACTTC | CASKRQGGETQYF
TRBJ1-2 | . | TRBV29-1 | . | TGCAGCGCGGTAAGGCAGGGTCTCTATGGCTACACCTTC | CSAVRQGLYGYTF
TRBJ2-7 | . | TRBV7-2 | many | TGTGCCAGCAGCTTAATGGGGACTGCCCCTCCCTACGAGCAGTACTTC | CASSLMGTAPPYEQYF
TRBJ2-3 | . | TRBV7-3 | few | TGTGCCAGCAGCTTAGCGGGACCGGCAGATACGCAGTATTTT | CASSLAGPADTQYF
TRBJ1-5 | . | TRBV19 | . | TGTGCCAGTAGTCCCACCTTTTACAGGGTGGGTCAGCCCCAGCATTTT | CASSPTFYRVGQPQHF